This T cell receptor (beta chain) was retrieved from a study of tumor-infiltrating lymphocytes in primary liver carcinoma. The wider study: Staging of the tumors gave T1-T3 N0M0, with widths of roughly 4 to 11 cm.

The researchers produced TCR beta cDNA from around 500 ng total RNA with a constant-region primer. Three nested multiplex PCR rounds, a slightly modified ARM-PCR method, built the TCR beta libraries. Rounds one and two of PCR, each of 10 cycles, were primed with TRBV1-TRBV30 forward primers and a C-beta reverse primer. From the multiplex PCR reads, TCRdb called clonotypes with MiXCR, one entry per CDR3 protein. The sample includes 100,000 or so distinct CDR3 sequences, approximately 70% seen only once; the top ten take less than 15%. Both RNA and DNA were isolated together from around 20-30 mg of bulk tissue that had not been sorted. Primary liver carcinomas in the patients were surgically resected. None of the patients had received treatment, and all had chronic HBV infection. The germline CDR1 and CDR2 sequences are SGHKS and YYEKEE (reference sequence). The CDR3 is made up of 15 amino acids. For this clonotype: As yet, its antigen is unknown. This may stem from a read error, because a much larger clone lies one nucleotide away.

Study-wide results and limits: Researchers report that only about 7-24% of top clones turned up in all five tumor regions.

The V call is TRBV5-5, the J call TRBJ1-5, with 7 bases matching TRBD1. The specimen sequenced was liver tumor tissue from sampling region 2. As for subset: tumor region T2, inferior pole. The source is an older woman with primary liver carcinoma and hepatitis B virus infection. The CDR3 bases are TGTGCCAGCAGCTTCCGAGGACAGGAGAATCAGCCCCGGCATTTT. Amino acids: CASSFRGQENQPRHF.